This is a list of T cell receptor beta chains from one sample in a study of T cell responses to AZD1222 COVID-19 vaccine. Repertoires were generated with immunoSEQ multiplex PCR, while TCRdb's copy carries only in-frame clones and drops some. The sample has fewer than 250,000 clones, 85% to 95% seen once. Sequenced here: peripheral blood, sampled on day 0 of MenACWY control vaccination. The receptors were sampled from an adult in good health. The CDR3 runs from the conserved cysteine through the conserved F or W. The order of the fields is V gene, D gene, clone size, J gene, CDR3 length, CDR3 protein, CDR3 DNA. D genes are given only for firm matches. The size of a clone is reported for some rows only, either as once, few or many, or as a class for expanded clones.

TRBV11-2,.,.,TRBJ1-1,14,CASKKGGMNTEAFF,TGTGCCAGCAAGAAAGGAGGGATGAACACTGAAGCTTTCTTT
TRBV12-3/TRBV12-4,.,.,TRBJ2-5,11,CASSLGGTQYF,TGTGCCAGCAGTTTGGGGGGGACCCAGTACTTC
TRBV4-1,.,.,TRBJ2-3,13,CASSQLRTDTQYF,TGCGCCAGCAGCCAATTACGCACAGATACGCAGTATTTT
TRBV9,TRBD1,.,TRBJ1-1,14,CASSSGQGGTEAFF,TGTGCCAGCAGCTCGGGACAGGGGGGAACTGAAGCTTTCTTT
TRBV23-1,.,.,TRBJ2-3,17,CASSPGRPWGRTDTQYF,TGCGCCAGCAGTCCAGGACGTCCTTGGGGGCGCACAGATACGCAGTATTTT
TRBV28,.,.,TRBJ2-3,12,CASSPLRVRQYF,TGTGCCAGCAGTCCTCTCCGGGTTAGGCAGTATTTT
TRBV20-1,.,once,TRBJ1-2,13,CSASGQGVYGYTF,TGCAGTGCTAGTGGGCAGGGCGTCTATGGCTACACCTTC
TRBV11-2,.,once,TRBJ2-3,14,CASSLGGPADTQYF,TGTGCCAGCAGCTTAGGAGGGCCGGCAGATACGCAGTATTTT
TRBV19,.,once,TRBJ1-3,16,CASSIGRTLSGNTIYF,TGTGCCAGTAGTATAGGCCGGACTCTATCTGGAAACACCATATATTTT
TRBV5-1,TRBD1,.,TRBJ1-4,17,CASSLGPQGQSNEKLFF,TGCGCCAGCAGCTTGGGGCCCCAGGGACAGAGTAATGAAAAACTGTTTTTT